The subject of this entry is one T cell receptor (beta chain). Its antigen is not identified. This sample is part of a study of T cells after posttransplantation cyclophosphamide. Treatment was busulfan-fludarabine conditioning, a marrow graft, and cyclophosphamide on days +3 and +4. V was clipped by 3 bases and J by 5 bases, with 20 bases between them. The germline V gene has CDR1 MDHEN and CDR2 SYDVKM. The CDR3 runs 16 residues. Whole-study findings and limits: Skin or GI-infiltrating T cells shared few TRB sequences with blood.

Some clones are missing from TCRdb's copy, which holds only in-frame ones; the method was immunoSEQ multiplex PCR. This repertoire shows approximately 11,000 clones, approximately 80% found once; its top ten account for 15% to 19%. The input for sequencing was PBMCs, taken roughly 1,800 days after allogeneic stem cell transplant with posttransplant cyclophosphamide. This TCR was sampled from a female patient aged 50 to 60 who received an allogeneic stem cell transplant from a related donor, was CMV-positive, and had no GVHD. Some of the T cells may derive from the graft donor. The chain has TRBV28 and TRBJ2-7; TRBD1 might be the D (5 bases). CDR3 bases: TGTGCCAGCAGTTTTACCCTCTCGACAGCCAAGAACGAGCAGTACTTC. Encoded protein: CASSFTLSTAKNEQYF.